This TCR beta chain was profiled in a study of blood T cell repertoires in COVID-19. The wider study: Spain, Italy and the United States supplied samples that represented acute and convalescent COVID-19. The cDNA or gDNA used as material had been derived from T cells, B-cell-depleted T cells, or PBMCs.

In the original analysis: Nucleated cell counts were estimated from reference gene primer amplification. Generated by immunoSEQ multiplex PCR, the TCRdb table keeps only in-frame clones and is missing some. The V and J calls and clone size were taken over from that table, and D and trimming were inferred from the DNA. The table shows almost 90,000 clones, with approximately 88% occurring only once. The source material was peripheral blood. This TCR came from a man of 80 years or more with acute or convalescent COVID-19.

CDR3 sequence (DNA): TGTGCCAGCAGCGACTTTGGCAGCAATCAGCCCCAGCATTTT. Protein sequence: CASSDFGSNQPQHF. This chain joins TRBV3-1 (or the pseudogene TRBV3-2) and TRBJ1-5; D call uncertain. The CDR3 covers 14 residues. The V end lost 5 bases, the J end lost 1 base, and 9 bases lay between the germline ends. CDR1 LGHDT and CDR2 YNNKEL come from the germline V gene (reference sequence).